One and the same sample provided the 25 T cell receptor beta chains below, sequenced in a study of CD8 T cells in ankylosing spondylitis. Study outcomes and limitations: Blood of patients with ankylosing spondylitis appeared to be characterized by a TCR beta motif of several highly homologous variants.

TCRdb used MiXCR to reprocess the 5' RACE reads, holding one entry per CDR3 protein. The data show around 890,000 distinct CDR3 sequences, 12% seen once. These receptors' targets are unknown. Sequenced: blood, either unsorted or a sorted T cell fraction (not recorded which). The receptors here all came from a male donor with ankylosing spondylitis.

The CDR3 loop reads CCSRDPLTSGRAYEQYF. The CDR3 bases are TGCTGCTCTAGAGATCCGCTAACTAGCGGGAGGGCCTACGAGCAGTACTTC. The gene calls are TRBV20-1 and TRBJ2-7, with TRBD2 matching over 13 bases. This CDR3 is 17 amino acids long. Germline V lookup: CDR1 DFQATT, CDR2 SNEGSKA (reference sequence).

This clonotype was recorded a few times. The chain recombines TRBV10-3 with TRBJ2-1; D might be TRBD2 (6 bases). Germline V gene sequence: CDR1 ENHRY, CDR2 SYGVKD. The CDR3 totals 13 residues. V lost 7 bases and J lost 3, with 10 bases in between. CDR3 bases: TGTGCCATCATGGGGGGAGACTACAATGAGCAGTTCTTC. Translating gives CAIMGGDYNEQFF.

A few counts support this clonotype. V gene TRBV15 combines with J gene TRBJ2-1; 10 bases align to TRBD2. Germline trimming cut 0 bases from V and 6 bases from J; bases unmatched to any gene: 5. Germline lookup yields CDR1 LNHNV and CDR2 YYDKDF (reference sequence). This CDR3 contains 16 residues. The CDR3 region has the DNA TGTGCCACCAGCAGAGAGGCACTAGCGGGACTCAATGAGCAGTTCTTC. Translated: CATSREALAGLNEQFF. The full variable domain, completed using reference TRBV15 and TRBJ2-1, is DAMVIQNPRYQVTQFGKPVTLSCSQTLNHNVMYWYQQKSSQAPKLLFHYYDKDFNNEADTPDNFQSRRPNTSFCFLDIRSPGLGDTAMYLCATSREALAGLNEQFFGPGTRLTVL.

This clonotype has only a few counts. CDR3 amino acids: CSIRDGGGVNQPQHF. The CDR3 region has the DNA TGCAGTATACGCGACGGGGGGGGCGTCAATCAGCCCCAGCATTTT. The genes are TRBV20-1 and TRBJ1-5; possibly TRBD1 for D (6 bases). Germline CDR1 and CDR2: DFQATT and SNEGSKA (reference sequence). The CDR3 has 15 amino acids. The V and J ends lost 8 bases and 3 bases respectively, with 20 bases between them.

This clonotype was observed many times. The chain carries TRBV5-1 and TRBJ1-1; D not certain. The germline CDR1 and CDR2 sequences are SGHRS and YFSETQ. The CDR3 length is 14 residues. Trimming removed 0 bases at V and 2 bases at J, with 8 bases between. As DNA, the CDR3 is TGCGCCAGCAGCTTGGAACGGGCTAACACTGAAGCTTTCTTT. Protein sequence: CASSLERANTEAFF.

This chain connects TRBV11-2 to TRBJ2-7; 11 nucleotides agree with TRBD2. J lost 2 bases, V lost 7 bases, and 4 bases had no gene match. Per germline, CDR1 SGHAT and CDR2 FQNNGV. CDR3 length: 14 amino acids. CDR3 in amino acids: CASTMTSGTYEQYF. In DNA form, the CDR3 reads TGTGCCAGCACCATGACTAGCGGGACCTACGAGCAGTACTTC.

In its sample, this clonotype was seen a few times. The chain employs TRBV4-1 and TRBJ2-1; tentative D call: TRBD1 (5 bases). Germline assignment: CDR1 MGHRA and CDR2 YSYEKL. V lost 2 bases and J 5 bases, leaving 13 bases between the germline ends. The CDR3 consists of 15 residues. CDR3 in DNA: TGCGCCAGCAGCCAAACTCCAGGGTCCGACAATGAGCAGTTCTTC. Protein sequence: CASSQTPGSDNEQFF.

The rearrangement links TRBV28 to TRBJ2-7; no firm D call. From germline, CDR1 is MDHEN and CDR2 SYDVKM. The CDR3 runs to 13 residues. The V and J ends lost 6 bases and 0 bases respectively, with 9 bases between them. DNA of the CDR3: TGTGCCAGCAGGACGACACCCTCCTACGAGCAGTACTTC. It codes for CASRTTPSYEQYF.

This clonotype was seen only a few times. The J gene is TRBJ1-1, the V gene TRBV7-9; 7 bases line up with TRBD1. Germline V gene sequence: CDR1 SEHNR, CDR2 FQNEAQ (reference sequence). J lost 4 bases, V lost 2 bases, and 7 bases had no gene match. This CDR3 spans 15 amino acids. The CDR3 loop is CASSLFAGGSTEAFF. The CDR3 region has the DNA TGTGCCAGCAGCTTATTTGCAGGGGGAAGCACTGAAGCTTTCTTT. Using reference TRBV7-9 and TRBJ1-1 for the parts outside the CDR3, the full variable domain is DTGVSQNPRHKITKRGQNVTFRCDPISEHNRLYWYRQTLGQGPEFLTYFQNEAQLEKSRLLSDRFSAERPKGSFSTLEIQRTEQGDSAMYLCASSLFAGGSTEAFFGQGTRLTVV.

Only a few counts were recorded for this clonotype. V and J are TRBV5-1 and TRBJ2-5, with 9 bases matching TRBD1. V shed 3 bases and J 6 bases; nucleotides not matched to a gene: 12. There are 16 residues in the CDR3. Germline V gene data show CDR1 as SGHRS and CDR2 as YFSETQ. The CDR3 loop is CASSYGLGQGKKTQYF. In DNA form, the CDR3 reads TGCGCCAGCAGCTACGGATTGGGACAGGGTAAAAAGACCCAGTACTTC.

The chain carries TRBV28 and TRBJ1-1, with D hard to call. This CDR3 spans 9 amino acids. V lost 6 bases and J 10 bases, leaving 6 bases between the germline ends. Germline V gene data show CDR1 as MDHEN and CDR2 as SYDVKM. CDR3 residues: CASSPGAFF. In DNA form, the CDR3 reads TGTGCCAGCAGCCCCGGAGCTTTCTTT.

In its sample, this clonotype was seen many times. This chain connects TRBV6-1 to TRBJ1-5; possibly TRBD1 for D (5 bases). Trimming shortened V by 2 bases and J by 7 bases, and 9 bases separated the two germline ends. CDR1 and CDR2 (germline): MNHNS, SASEGT. CDR3 size: 13 residues. CDR3 nucleotide sequence: TGTGCCAGCAGTGAAAGACAGCGGCAGCCCCAGCATTTT. The encoded protein is CASSERQRQPQHF.

Of note for this clonotype: A read error may produce the germline difference seen at one junction end. V gene TRBV11-3 combines with J gene TRBJ2-1, with D perhaps TRBD2 (6 bases). From germline, CDR1 is SGHNT and CDR2 YENEEA. This CDR3 region has 15 residues. As DNA, the CDR3 is TGTGCCAGCAGCTTATACGGGAGCGTCTACAATGAGAAGTTCTTC. Its translation: CASSLYGSVYNEKFF.

J is TRBJ1-2 and V is TRBV7-9; D is uncertain. The CDR3 is made up of 15 amino acids. With 2 bases removed from V and 0 bases from J, the gap between germline ends came to 10 bases. The germline CDR1 and CDR2 sequences are SEHNR and FQNEAQ (reference sequence). The CDR3 spells CASSLTGRANYGYTF. The CDR3 DNA sequence: TGTGCCAGCAGCTTAACCGGCAGAGCTAACTATGGCTACACCTTC.

This clonotype was counted many times. V gene TRBV24-1 combines with J gene TRBJ1-1; D unclear. Germline V gene lookup returns CDR1 KGHDR and CDR2 SFDVKD. This CDR3 is built from 12 residues. The V gene lost 3 bases and the J gene lost 3 bases, with 4 bases spanning the gap. CDR3 sequence reads: CATSDRDTEAFF. CDR3 bases: TGTGCCACCAGTGATAGGGACACTGAAGCTTTCTTT.

This clonotype has a handful of counts. V and J are TRBV10-3 and TRBJ1-3; no reliable D call. This CDR3 is built from 11 residues. Germline V lookup: CDR1 ENHRY, CDR2 SYGVKD. Trimming removed 6 bases from V and 7 bases from J, with 7 bases in between. CDR3 region: CAIRKTNTIYF. The CDR3 nucleotides read TGTGCCATCAGAAAGACTAACACCATATATTTT.

This clonotype was detected a few times. The rearrangement uses TRBV2 and TRBJ2-1, with TRBD1 matching over 7 bases. CDR3 size: 13 residues. The V gene end was trimmed by 5 bases and the J gene end by 6 bases; junction bases not matched to a gene: 4. Looked up from germline, CDR1 is SNHLY and CDR2 is FYNNEI. CDR3: CASSTDRPNEQFF. The CDR3 DNA reads as TGTGCCAGCAGTACGGACAGGCCCAATGAGCAGTTCTTC. The complete variable domain, with remaining parts taken from reference TRBV2 and TRBJ2-1, reads EPEVTQTPSHQVTQMGQEVILRCVPISNHLYFYWYRQILGQKVEFLVSFYNNEISEKSEIFDDQFSVERPDGSNFTLKIRSTKLEDSAMYFCASSTDRPNEQFFGPGTRLTVL.

This clonotype was seen more than once but under ten times. This chain connects TRBV6-5 to TRBJ2-7; D not certain. The CDR3 runs to 12 residues. From germline, CDR1 is MNHEY and CDR2 SVGAGI. V was pared by 5 bases and J by 2 bases, with 7 bases between. The CDR3 loop is CASSASTYEQYF. CDR3 coding DNA: TGTGCCAGCAGTGCCTCCACCTACGAGCAGTACTTC.

This clonotype has ten or more counts. This chain uses TRBV7-2 with TRBJ2-2, with 8 bases that match TRBD1. V lost 1 base to trimming and J lost 4 bases; unmatched junction nucleotides: 5. CDR3 length: 16 amino acids. In germline, CDR1 is SGHTA, CDR2 FQGNSA. CDR3 DNA sequence: TGTGCCAGCAGCTTAGGAGGACAGGGCCTCACCGGGGAGCTGTTTTTT. Its translation: CASSLGGQGLTGELFF.

The rearrangement joins TRBV13 to TRBJ2-7; TRBD1 agrees at 8 bases. The CDR3 length is 17 residues. With V trimmed by 5 bases and J by 7 bases, 19 bases remained unmatched. CDR1 and CDR2 (germline): PRHDT, FYEKMQ (reference sequence). CDR3 in DNA: TGTGCCAGCAGCCTCCGGCGAGCAACACAGGGGGGCGAAGAGCAGTACTTC. It codes for CASSLRRATQGGEEQYF.

Ten or more counts support this clonotype. The rearrangement links TRBV12-3 or TRBV12-4 to TRBJ1-5; the D gene is possibly TRBD1 (5 bases). Trimming took off 5 bases at V and 2 bases at J, with 19 bases between the two ends. The CDR3 contains 17 residues. CDR3 bases: TGTGCCAGCAGTCTCCGGGACCTGGGTGGGGGCAATCAGCCCCAGCATTTT. Translation gives CASSLRDLGGGNQPQHF.

This clonotype was observed a few times. This chain connects TRBV29-1 to TRBJ2-5; D ambiguous. This CDR3 is built from 12 residues. In germline, CDR1 is SQVTM, CDR2 ANQGSEA. DNA of the CDR3: TGCACCGCATTATTGACCCAAGAGACCCAGTACTTC. It translates to CTALLTQETQYF.

The chain uses TRBV4-3 and TRBJ2-4; maybe TRBD1 (5 bases). This CDR3 has 17 residues. Between the trimmed V and J ends, which lost 0 bases and 1 base, there was a span of 13 bases. Germline CDR1 reads LGHNA; CDR2 reads YSLEER. The CDR3 here is CASSQEGVRQAKNIQYF. The DNA for the CDR3 is TGCGCCAGCAGCCAAGAGGGCGTCAGACAGGCCAAAAACATTCAGTACTTC.

The sample holds a few counts of this clonotype. This sequence may be a read error, since a much larger clone differs from it by one base. V usage is TRBV7-2 and J usage is TRBJ2-7; 8 bases line up with TRBD1. The CDR3 is made up of 14 amino acids. V shed 3 bases, J shed 2 bases, and the junction held 3 bases outside the gene matches. Germline CDR1 SGHTA, CDR2 FQGNSA. The CDR3: CASSLDRVAYEQYF. CDR3 DNA: TGTGCCAGCAGCTTGGACAGGGTCGCCTACGAGCAGTACTTC. The variable domain in full, with the rest retrieved from reference TRBV7-2 and TRBJ2-7, is GAGVSQSPSNKVTEKGKDVELRCDPISGHTALYWYRQSLGQGLEFLIYFQGNSAPDKSGLPSDRFSAERTGGSVSTLTIQRTQQEDSAVYLCASSLDRVAYEQYFGPGTRLTVT.

This clonotype was detected ten times or more. The chain joins TRBV20-1 to TRBJ1-6; tentatively, D is TRBD1 (5 bases). The CDR3 sequence is 15 residues long. The ends were cut back, 0 bases at V and 12 bases at J, with 18 bases in the middle. Looked up from germline, CDR1 is DFQATT and CDR2 is SNEGSKA (reference sequence). Written as DNA, the CDR3 is TGCAGTGCTAGAGATCTAGCGGGAGGGCAGGGACCCCTCCACTTT. This encodes CSARDLAGGQGPLHF.